This TCR beta chain was captured by sequencing in a study of human T cells and chemical hapten exposure (dated by TCRdb to about 2021). Context from the whole study: For sensitization, 2% DPC in acetone was applied to a roughly 2 cm by roughly 2 cm area of upper inner arm skin. Throughout the study period of 20 to 25 weeks, patients also received therapeutic DPC doses to the scalp every week. Patch tests used Finn chambers with 0.01% DPC on the upper back, scored after 6 days by International Contact Dermatitis Research Group standards. Most of the patients in the cohort were female, and the cohort covered alopecia areata with under or over 50% scalp involvement, alopecia totalis and alopecia universalis. Libraries were pooled for sequencing, and per-sample TCR yields varied mainly because of small differences in library volumes within the pool. The study tracked peripheral blood TCR repertoire changes in vivo during primary and secondary sensitization to the hapten diphenylcyclopropenone (DPC) in alopecia patients. Blood was sampled from patients pre-sensitization (week 0) and at 2, 6 and about 24 weeks after DPC sensitization. About 30 alopecia patients provided blood for TCR sequencing at one to four time points (pre-sensitization, 2, 6 and 24 weeks). The study at large found these results: After repeated subsampling, the strength of the expansion versus patch-test correlation and the threshold at which it became significant changed. Patch test score correlated positively with the number of PT1 expanded TCRs, reaching significance at thresholds 8, 16 and 32 but not at 4. Compared with pre-sensitization or healthy control sets, expanded TCRs formed significantly more large CDR3 similarity clusters, which is consistent with antigen-driven responses. Because every patient had alopecia, a presumed autoimmune disease, the patients' immune response might differ from that of healthy individuals. The number of TCRs above 1 in 1000 frequency did not change with DPC sensitization; there was no evidence of global repertoire structure alterations.

V trim: 1 base; J trim: 9 bases; unmatched bases: 9. CDR1 and CDR2 are drawn from the germline V gene: MGHRA, YSYEKL. From the cysteine up to the phenylalanine, the CDR3 has a length of 16 residues. Only CDR3 DNA is held: 48 bases, read in frame from base 1. The library was built by means of RACE. Sequenced using a NextSeq 500. During library preparation, unique molecular identifiers were attached to individual cDNA molecules so that TCRs could be counted in a quantitative, reproducible way. For every blood RNA sample, sequencing covered both the TCR alpha and TCR beta chains. Processing in the source paper ran as follows. A median of around 100,000 TCRs per sample was observed, with a range of about 23,224 to 700,000. V, J and CDR3 annotation of the TCR reads was performed with the Decombinator software suite. For the PS versus PT1 abundance plots, all samples were subsampled to the same number of TCRs (28,000). Expanded TCRs were defined as absent before sensitization and observed at least eight times at the 2-week time point. The public sequencing data were trimmed at Q25 with fastp and processed into clonotypes with MiXCR by TCRdb, which kept only in-frame beta chains. Each entry merges the rows of one CDR3 protein and shows their most common DNA and genes. V and J calls and clone size were set by TCRdb, not the authors. Recorded for this sample are about 97,000 distinct CDR3 sequences; less than 35% of them occurred a single time. The ten largest clones capture around a tenth of the sample.

Per the publication, the time point label means: patch test 3, about 24 weeks after DPC sensitization. Reading the label with the study, this specimen's treatment or condition is: therapeutic diphenylcyclopropenone sensitization with weekly scalp DPC. At every patch-test visit, the blood draw took place before the patch test was put on. To be eligible, patients had to be aged 18 to 70, diagnosed with alopecia and judged suitable for DPC therapy, while pregnant patients were excluded. Total RNA was extracted from unfractionated whole blood that had been collected in Tempus Blood RNA tubes. Regarding this clonotype: What this receptor recognizes is not known. No base qualities exist here, and no much larger clone lies one base off it.

The chain is encoded by TRBV4-1 joined to TRBJ2-5, with 12 junctional bases fitting TRBD2. This sequence was found in a man aged 40-49 years with alopecia areata. Some clones in this sample may be carry-over from other donors' samples. The material sequenced was whole blood, taken in connection with sensitization to the hapten diphenylcyclopropenone (DPC). The sequence in DNA is TGCGCCAGCAGCCAAGTATGGACTAGCGGGATGGAGTCCCAGTACTTC. Its translation is CASSQVWTSGMESQYF.